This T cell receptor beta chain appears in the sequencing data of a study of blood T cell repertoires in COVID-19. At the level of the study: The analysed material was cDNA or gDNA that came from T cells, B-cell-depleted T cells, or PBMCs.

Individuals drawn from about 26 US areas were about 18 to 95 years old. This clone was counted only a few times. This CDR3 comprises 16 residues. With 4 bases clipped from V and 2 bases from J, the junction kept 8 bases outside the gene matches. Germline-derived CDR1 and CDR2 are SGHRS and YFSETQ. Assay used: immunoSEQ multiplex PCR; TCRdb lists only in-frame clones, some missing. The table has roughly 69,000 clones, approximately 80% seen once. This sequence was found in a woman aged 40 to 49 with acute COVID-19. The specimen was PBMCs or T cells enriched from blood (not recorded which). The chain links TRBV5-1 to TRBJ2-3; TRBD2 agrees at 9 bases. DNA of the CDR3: TGCGCCAGCAGCGAAAGGGCTAGCGGGGTCACAGATACGCAGTATTTT. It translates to CASSERASGVTDTQYF.